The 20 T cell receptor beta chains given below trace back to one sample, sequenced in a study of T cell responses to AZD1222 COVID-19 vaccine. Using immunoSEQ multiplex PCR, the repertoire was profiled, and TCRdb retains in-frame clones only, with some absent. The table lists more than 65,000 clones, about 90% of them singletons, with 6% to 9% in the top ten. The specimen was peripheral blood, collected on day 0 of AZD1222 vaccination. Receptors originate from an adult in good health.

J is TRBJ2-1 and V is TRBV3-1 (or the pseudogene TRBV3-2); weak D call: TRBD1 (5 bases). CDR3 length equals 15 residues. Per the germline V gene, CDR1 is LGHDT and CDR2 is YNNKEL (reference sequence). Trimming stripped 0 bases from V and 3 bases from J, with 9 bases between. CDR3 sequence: CASSQEGQGYNEQFF. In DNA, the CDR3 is TGTGCCAGCAGCCAAGAGGGGCAGGGCTACAATGAGCAGTTCTTC.

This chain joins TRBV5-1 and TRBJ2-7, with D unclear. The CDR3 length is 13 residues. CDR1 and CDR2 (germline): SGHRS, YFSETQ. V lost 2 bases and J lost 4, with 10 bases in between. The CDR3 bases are TGCGCCAGCAGCTTAGTGGAATCTTACGAGCAGTACTTC. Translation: CASSLVESYEQYF.

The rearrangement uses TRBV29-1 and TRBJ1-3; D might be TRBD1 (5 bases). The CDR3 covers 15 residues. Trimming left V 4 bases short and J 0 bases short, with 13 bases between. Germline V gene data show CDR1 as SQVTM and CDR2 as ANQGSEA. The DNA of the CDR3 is TGCAGCGTTGCGGGACGGTGGAACTCTGGAAACACCATATATTTT. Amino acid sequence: CSVAGRWNSGNTIYF.

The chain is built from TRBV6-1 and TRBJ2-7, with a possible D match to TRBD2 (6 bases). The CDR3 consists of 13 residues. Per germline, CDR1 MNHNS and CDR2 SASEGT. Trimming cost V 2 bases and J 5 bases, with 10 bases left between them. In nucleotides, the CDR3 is TGTGCCAGCAGTGAAAGCGGGCGACACGAGCAGTACTTC. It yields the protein CASSESGRHEQYF.

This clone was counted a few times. The CDR3 coding sequence is TGCGCCAGCAGCCAAGGGTCAGCCACCACCGGGGAGCTGTTTTTT. It is translated as CASSQGSATTGELFF. The genes are TRBV4-1 and TRBJ2-2; D is ambiguous. This CDR3 has 15 amino acids. Germline CDR1 is MGHRA and CDR2 is YSYEKL. Trimming stripped 1 base from V and 4 bases from J, with 10 bases between.

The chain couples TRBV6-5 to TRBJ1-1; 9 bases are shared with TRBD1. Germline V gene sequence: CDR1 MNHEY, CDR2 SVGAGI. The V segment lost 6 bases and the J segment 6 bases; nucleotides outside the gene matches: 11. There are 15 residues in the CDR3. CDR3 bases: TGTGCCAGCAGCAAAATACAGGGGGCTACTGCTGAAGCTTTCTTT. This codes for CASSKIQGATAEAFF.

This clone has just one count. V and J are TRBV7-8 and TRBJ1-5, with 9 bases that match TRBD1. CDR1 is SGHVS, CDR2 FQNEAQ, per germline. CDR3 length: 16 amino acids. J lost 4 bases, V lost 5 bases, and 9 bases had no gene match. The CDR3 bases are TGTGCCAGCAGCCTGACCGGGACAGGGTTAAATCAGCCCCAGCATTTT. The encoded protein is CASSLTGTGLNQPQHF.

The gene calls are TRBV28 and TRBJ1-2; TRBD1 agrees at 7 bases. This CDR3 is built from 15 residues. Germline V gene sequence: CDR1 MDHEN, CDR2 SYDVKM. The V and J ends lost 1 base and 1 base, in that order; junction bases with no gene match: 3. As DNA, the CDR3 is TGTGCCAGCAGTTTATCAGGGGGAGATAACTATGGCTACACCTTC. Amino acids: CASSLSGGDNYGYTF.

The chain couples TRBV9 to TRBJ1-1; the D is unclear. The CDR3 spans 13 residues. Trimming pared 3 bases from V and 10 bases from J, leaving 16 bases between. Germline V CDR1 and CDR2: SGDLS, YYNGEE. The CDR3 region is CASSASDGFSAFF. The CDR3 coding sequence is TGTGCCAGCAGCGCTTCCGACGGATTTTCAGCTTTCTTT. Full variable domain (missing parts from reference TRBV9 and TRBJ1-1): DSGVTQTPKHLITATGQRVTLRCSPRSGDLSVYWYQQSLDQGLQFLIQYYNGEERAKGNILERFSAQQFPDLHSELNLSSLELGDSALYFCASSASDGFSAFFGQGTRLTVV.

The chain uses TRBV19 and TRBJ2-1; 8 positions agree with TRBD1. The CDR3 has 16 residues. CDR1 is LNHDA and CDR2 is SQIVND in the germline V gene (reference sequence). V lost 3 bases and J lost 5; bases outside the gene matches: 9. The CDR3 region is CASSIWFGQGDNEQFF. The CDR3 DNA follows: TGTGCCAGTAGTATTTGGTTTGGACAGGGAGACAATGAGCAGTTCTTC.

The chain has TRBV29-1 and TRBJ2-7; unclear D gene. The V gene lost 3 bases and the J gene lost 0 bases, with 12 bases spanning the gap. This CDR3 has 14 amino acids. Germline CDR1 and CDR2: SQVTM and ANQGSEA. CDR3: CSVDRQPASYEQYF. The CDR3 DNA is TGCAGCGTTGACCGCCAGCCGGCCTCCTACGAGCAGTACTTC.

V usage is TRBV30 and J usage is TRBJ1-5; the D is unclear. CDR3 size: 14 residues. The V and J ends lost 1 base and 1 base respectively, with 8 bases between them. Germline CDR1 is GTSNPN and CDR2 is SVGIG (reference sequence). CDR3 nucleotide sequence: TGTGCCTGGAGTGGAGGAAGAAGCAATCAGCCCCAGCATTTT. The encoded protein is CAWSGGRSNQPQHF.

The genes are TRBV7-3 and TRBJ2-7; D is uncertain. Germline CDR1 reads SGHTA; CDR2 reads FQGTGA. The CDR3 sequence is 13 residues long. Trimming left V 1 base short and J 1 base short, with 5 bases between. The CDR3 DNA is TGTGCCAGCAGCTTAAGTGGGTCCTACGAGCAGTACTTC. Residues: CASSLSGSYEQYF.

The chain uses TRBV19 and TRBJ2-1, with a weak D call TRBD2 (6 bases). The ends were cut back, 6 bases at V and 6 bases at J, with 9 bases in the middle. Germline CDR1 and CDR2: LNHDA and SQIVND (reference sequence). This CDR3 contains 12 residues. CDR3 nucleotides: TGTGCCAGTAGCGGGAGTCTCAATGAGCAGTTCTTC. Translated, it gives CASSGSLNEQFF. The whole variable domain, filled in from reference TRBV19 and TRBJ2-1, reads DGGITQSPKYLFRKEGQNVTLSCEQNLNHDAMYWYRQDPGQGLRLIYYSQIVNDFQKGDIAEGYSVSREKKESFPLTVTSAQKNPTAFYLCASSGSLNEQFFGPGTRLTVL.

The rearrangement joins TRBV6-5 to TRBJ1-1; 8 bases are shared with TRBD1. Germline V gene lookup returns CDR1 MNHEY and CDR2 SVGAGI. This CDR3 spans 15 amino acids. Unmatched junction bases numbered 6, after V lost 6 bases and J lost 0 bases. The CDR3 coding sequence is TGTGCCAGCAGCCGGGACAGGTCGATGAACACTGAAGCTTTCTTT. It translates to CASSRDRSMNTEAFF.

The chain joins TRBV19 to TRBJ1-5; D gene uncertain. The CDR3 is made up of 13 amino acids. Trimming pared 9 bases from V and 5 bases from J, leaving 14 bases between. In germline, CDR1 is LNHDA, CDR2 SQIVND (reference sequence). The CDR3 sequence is CASGTRRDQPQHF. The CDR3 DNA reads TGTGCCAGCGGAACCAGGCGGGATCAGCCCCAGCATTTT.

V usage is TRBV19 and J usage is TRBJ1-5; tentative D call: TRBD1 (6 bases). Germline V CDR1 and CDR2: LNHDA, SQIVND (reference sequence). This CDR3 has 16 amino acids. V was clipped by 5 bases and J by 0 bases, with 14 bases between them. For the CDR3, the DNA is TGTGCCAGTAGTTCTACTGGGACAAATAGCAATCAGCCCCAGCATTTT. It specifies CASSSTGTNSNQPQHF.

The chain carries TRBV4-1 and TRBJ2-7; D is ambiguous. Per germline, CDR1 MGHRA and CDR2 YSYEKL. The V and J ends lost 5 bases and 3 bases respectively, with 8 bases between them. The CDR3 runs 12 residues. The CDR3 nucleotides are TGCGCCAGCAGCGATGGCTACTACGAGCAGTACTTC. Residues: CASSDGYYEQYF.

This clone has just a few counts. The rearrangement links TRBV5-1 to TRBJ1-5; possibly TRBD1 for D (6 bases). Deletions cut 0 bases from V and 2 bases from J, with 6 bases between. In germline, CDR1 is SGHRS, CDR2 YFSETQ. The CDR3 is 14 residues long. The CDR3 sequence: CASSLDRGNQPQHF. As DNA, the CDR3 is TGCGCCAGCAGCTTGGACAGGGGCAATCAGCCCCAGCATTTT.

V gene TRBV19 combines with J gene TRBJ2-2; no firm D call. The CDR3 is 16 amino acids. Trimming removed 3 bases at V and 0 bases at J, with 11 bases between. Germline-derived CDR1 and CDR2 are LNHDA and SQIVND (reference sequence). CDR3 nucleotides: TGTGCCAGTAGTATTTTGGCAGGAGCGAACACCGGGGAGCTGTTTTTT. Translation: CASSILAGANTGELFF. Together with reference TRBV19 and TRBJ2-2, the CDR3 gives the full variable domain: DGGITQSPKYLFRKEGQNVTLSCEQNLNHDAMYWYRQDPGQGLRLIYYSQIVNDFQKGDIAEGYSVSREKKESFPLTVTSAQKNPTAFYLCASSILAGANTGELFFGEGSRLTVL.